This TCR beta chain was documented in a study of T cells in Graves' hyperthyroidism and ophthalmopathy. The overall study: The blood sample was taken at first diagnosis, before treatment began.

This CDR3 contains 14 residues. The V end lost 3 bases, the J end lost 3 bases, and 12 bases lay between the germline ends. Germline V gene lookup returns CDR1 DFQATT and CDR2 SNEGSKA (reference sequence). This clonotype showed up just once. TCR beta CDR3 sequences were amplified from RNA transcripts. The HTBI primer set served for first-round RT-PCR of the TCR CDR3. TCRdb re-called the multiplex PCR reads with MiXCR, one entry per CDR3 protein. The table includes about 640,000 distinct CDR3 sequences, under 25% detected once. An approximately 10 ml volume of fresh peripheral blood provided the PBMCs. The clonotype originates from a man aged 30 to 39 with Graves' ophthalmopathy. V is TRBV20-1 and J is TRBJ1-3; D is possibly TRBD1 (5 bases). The material sequenced was blood. The DNA for the CDR3 is TGCAGTGCTAGGGAGGGGACTGGTGGAAACACCATATATTTT. Its translation is CSAREGTGGNTIYF.